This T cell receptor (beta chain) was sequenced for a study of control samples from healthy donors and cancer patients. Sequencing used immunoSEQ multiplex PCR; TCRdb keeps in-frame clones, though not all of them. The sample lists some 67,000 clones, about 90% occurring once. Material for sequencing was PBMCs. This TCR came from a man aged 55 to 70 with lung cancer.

In nucleotides, the CDR3 is TGTGCCAGTAGTATAGGACTTAGACAGGGTTATCAGCCCCAGCATTTT. It translates to CASSIGLRQGYQPQHF. The V call is TRBV19, the J call TRBJ1-5; 7 positions agree with TRBD1. The V gene's germline CDR1 is LNHDA and CDR2 SQIVND (reference sequence). This CDR3 has 16 amino acids. Trimming removed 1 base from V and 5 bases from J; junction bases left unmatched: 8. The variable domain in full, completed from reference TRBV19 and TRBJ1-5, reads DGGITQSPKYLFRKEGQNVTLSCEQNLNHDAMYWYRQDPGQGLRLIYYSQIVNDFQKGDIAEGYSVSREKKESFPLTVTSAQKNPTAFYLCASSIGLRQGYQPQHFGDGTRLSIL.